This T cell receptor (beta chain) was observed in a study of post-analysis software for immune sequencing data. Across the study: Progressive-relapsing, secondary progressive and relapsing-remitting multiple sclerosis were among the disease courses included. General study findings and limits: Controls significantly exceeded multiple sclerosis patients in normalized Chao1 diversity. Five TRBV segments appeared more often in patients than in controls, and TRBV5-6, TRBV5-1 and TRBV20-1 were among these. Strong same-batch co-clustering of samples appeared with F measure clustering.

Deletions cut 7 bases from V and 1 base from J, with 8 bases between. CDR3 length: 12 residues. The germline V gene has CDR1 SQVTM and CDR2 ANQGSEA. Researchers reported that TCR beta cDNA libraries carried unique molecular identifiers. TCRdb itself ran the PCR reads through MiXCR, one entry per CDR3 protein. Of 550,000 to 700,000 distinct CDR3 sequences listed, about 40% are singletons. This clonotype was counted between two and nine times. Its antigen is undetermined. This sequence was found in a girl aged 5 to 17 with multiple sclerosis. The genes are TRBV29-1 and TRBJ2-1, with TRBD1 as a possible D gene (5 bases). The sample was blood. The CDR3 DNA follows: TGCAGCGCCCCAGGGTCCTACAATGAGCAGTTCTTC. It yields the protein CSAPGSYNEQFF.